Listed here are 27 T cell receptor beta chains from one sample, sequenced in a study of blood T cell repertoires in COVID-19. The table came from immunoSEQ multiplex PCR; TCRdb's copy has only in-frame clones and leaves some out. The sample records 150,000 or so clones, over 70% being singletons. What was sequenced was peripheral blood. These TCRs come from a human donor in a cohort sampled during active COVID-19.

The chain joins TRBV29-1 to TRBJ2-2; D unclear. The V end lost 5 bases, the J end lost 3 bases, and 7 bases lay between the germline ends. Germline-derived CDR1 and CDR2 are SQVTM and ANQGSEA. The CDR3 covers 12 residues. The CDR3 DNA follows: TGCAGCGTTCACAGAGACACCGGGGAGCTGTTTTTT. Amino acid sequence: CSVHRDTGELFF.

For the CDR3, the DNA is TGTGCCAGCAGCTCGACTAGCGGGAGTGTAGATACGCAGTATTTT. This sequence encodes CASSSTSGSVDTQYF. V usage is TRBV7-9 and J usage is TRBJ2-3; TRBD2 matches at 12 bases. V was clipped by 4 bases and J by 5 bases; unmatched bases: 4. CDR1 is SEHNR and CDR2 is FQNEAQ in the germline V gene (reference sequence). The CDR3 sequence is 15 residues long.

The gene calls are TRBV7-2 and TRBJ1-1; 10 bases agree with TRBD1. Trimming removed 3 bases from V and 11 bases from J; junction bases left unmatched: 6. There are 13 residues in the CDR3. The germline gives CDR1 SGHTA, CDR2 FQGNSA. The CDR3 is CASSFDRGRIAFF. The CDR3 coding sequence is TGTGCCAGCAGCTTTGACAGGGGGCGGATCGCTTTCTTT.

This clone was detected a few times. CDR3 residues: CASSHTTGELFF. For the CDR3, the DNA is TGTGCCAGCAGCCACACCACCGGGGAGCTGTTTTTT. The chain joins TRBV11-2 to TRBJ2-2; D is unresolved. There are 12 residues in the CDR3. Germline CDR1 and CDR2: SGHAT and FQNNGV. Trimming pared 5 bases from V and 4 bases from J, leaving 5 bases between. The variable domain in full, completed from reference TRBV11-2 and TRBJ2-2, reads EAGVAQSPRYKIIEKRQSVAFWCNPISGHATLYWYQQILGQGPKLLIQFQNNGVVDDSQLPKDRFSAERLKGVDSTLKIQPAKLEDSAVYLCASSHTTGELFFGEGSRLTVL.

The CDR3 reads CASSPGQFDGAEAFF. Written as DNA, the CDR3 is TGTGCCAGCAGCCCCGGACAGTTTGACGGCGCTGAAGCTTTCTTT. J is TRBJ1-1 and V is TRBV5-5; TRBD1 is a possible D gene (6 bases). V shed 4 bases and J shed 6 bases, with 19 bases lying between them. This CDR3 contains 15 residues. From germline, CDR1 is SGHKS and CDR2 YYEKEE (reference sequence). The complete variable domain, with remaining parts taken from reference TRBV5-5 and TRBJ1-1, reads DAGVTQSPTHLIKTRGQQVTLRCSPISGHKSVSWYQQVLGQGPQFIFQYYEKEERGRGNFPDRFSARQFPNYSSELNVNALLLGDSALYLCASSPGQFDGAEAFFGQGTRLTVV.

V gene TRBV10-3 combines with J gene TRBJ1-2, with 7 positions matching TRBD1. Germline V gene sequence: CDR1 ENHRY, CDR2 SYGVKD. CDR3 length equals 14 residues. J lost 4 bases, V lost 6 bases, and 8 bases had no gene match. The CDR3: CAIRGQLDSYGYTF. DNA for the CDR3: TGTGCCATCAGGGGACAGCTGGACTCCTATGGCTACACCTTC.

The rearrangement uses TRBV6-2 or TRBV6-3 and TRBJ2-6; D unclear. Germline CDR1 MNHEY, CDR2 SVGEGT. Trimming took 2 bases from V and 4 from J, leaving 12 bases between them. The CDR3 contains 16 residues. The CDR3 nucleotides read TGTGCCAGCAGTTACCCCCGACTCTCCGGGGCCAACGTCCTGACTTTC. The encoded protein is CASSYPRLSGANVLTF.

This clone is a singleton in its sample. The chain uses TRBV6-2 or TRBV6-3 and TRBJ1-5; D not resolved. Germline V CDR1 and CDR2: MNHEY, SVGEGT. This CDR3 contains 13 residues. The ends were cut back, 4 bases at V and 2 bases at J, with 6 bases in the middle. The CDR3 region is CASSFVGNQPQHF. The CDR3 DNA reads TGTGCCAGCAGTTTCGTAGGCAATCAGCCCCAGCATTTT.

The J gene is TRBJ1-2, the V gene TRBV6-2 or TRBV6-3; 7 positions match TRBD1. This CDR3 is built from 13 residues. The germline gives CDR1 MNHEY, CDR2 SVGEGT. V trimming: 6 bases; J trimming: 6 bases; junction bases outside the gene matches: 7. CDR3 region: CASSPTGSHGYTF. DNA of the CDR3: TGTGCCAGCAGCCCGACAGGGAGTCATGGCTACACCTTC.

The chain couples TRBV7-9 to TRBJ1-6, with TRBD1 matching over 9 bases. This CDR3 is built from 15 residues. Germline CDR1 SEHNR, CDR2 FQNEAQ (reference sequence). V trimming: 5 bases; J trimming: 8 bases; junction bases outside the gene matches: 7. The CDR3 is CASSLGTGPHSPLHF. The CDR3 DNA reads TGTGCCAGCAGCCTGGGGACAGGGCCTCATTCACCCCTCCACTTT.

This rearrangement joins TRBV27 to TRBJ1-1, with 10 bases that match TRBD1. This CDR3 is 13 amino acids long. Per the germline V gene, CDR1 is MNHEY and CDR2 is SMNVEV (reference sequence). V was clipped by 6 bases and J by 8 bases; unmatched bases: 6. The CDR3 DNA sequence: TGTGCCAGCAGCCGACAGGGGGCGAAGGAAGCTTTCTTT. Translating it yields CASSRQGAKEAFF.

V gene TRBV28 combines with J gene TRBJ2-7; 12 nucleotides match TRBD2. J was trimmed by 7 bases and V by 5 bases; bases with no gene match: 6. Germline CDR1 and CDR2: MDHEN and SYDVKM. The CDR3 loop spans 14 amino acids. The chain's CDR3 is CASSLAGGPREQYF. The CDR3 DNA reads TGTGCCAGCAGTCTAGCGGGGGGGCCAAGGGAGCAGTACTTC.

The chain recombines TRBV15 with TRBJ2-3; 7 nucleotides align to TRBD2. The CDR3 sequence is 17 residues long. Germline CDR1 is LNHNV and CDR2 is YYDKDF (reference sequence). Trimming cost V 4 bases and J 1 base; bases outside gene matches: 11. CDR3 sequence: CATSITISSGRTDTQYF. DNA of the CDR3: TGTGCCACCAGCATAACAATTTCTAGCGGTCGCACAGATACGCAGTATTTT.

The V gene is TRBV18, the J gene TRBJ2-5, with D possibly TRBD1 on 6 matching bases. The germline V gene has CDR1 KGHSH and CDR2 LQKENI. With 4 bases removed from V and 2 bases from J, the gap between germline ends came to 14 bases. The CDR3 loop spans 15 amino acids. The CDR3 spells CASSREDSLQETQYF. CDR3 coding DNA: TGTGCCAGCTCACGCGAGGACAGCTTGCAAGAGACCCAGTACTTC.

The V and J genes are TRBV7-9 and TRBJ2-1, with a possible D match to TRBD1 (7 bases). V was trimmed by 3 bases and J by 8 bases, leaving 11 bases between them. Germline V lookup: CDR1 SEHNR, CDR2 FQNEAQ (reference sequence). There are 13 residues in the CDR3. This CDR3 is CASSFGGGDEQFF. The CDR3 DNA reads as TGTGCCAGCAGCTTTGGAGGGGGCGATGAGCAGTTCTTC.

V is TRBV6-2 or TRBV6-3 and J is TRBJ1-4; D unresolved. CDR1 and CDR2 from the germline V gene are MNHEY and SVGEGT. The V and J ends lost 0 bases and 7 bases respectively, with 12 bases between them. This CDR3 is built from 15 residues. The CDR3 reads CASSYSSAGGEKLFF. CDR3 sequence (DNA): TGTGCCAGCAGTTACTCTTCAGCCGGAGGTGAAAAACTGTTTTTT.

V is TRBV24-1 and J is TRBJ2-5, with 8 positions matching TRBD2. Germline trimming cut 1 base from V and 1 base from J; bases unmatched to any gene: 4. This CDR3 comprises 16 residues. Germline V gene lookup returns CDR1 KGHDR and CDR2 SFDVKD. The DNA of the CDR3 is TGTGCCACCAGTGATTTAGGAGCGGGGGTCCAAGAGACCCAGTACTTC. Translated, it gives CATSDLGAGVQETQYF.

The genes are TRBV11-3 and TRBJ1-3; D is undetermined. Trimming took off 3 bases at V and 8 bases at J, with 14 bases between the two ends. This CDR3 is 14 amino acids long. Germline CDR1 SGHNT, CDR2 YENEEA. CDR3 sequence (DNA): TGTGCCAGCAGCTTTAGCCGCAGAGGAGACACCATATATTTT. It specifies CASSFSRRGDTIYF. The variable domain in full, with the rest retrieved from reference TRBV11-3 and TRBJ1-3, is EAGVVQSPRYKIIEKKQPVAFWCNPISGHNTLYWYLQNLGQGPELLIRYENEEAVDDSQLPKDRFSAERLKGVDSTLKIQPAELGDSAVYLCASSFSRRGDTIYFGEGSWLTVV.

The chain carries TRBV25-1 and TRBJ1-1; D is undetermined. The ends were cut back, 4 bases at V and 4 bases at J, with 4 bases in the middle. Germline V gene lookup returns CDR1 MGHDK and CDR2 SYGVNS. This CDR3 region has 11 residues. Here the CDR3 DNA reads TGTGCCAGCAGTGCATTCACTGAAGCTTTCTTT. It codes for CASSAFTEAFF.

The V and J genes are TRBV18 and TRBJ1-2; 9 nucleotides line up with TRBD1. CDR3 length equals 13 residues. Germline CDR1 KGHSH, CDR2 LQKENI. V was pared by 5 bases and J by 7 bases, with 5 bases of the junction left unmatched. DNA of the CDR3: TGTGCCAGCTCAACAGGGACAGGGACTGGCTACACCTTC. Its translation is CASSTGTGTGYTF.

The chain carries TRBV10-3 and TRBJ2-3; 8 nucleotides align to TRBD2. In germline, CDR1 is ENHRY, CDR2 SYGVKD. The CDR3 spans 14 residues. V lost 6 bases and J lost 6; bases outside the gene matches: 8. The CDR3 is CAIRSGTRLDTQYF. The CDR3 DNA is TGTGCCATCAGATCCGGGACTAGACTCGATACGCAGTATTTT.

The CDR3 protein is CASSQVGTGNYEQYF. CDR3 DNA: TGTGCCAGCAGCCAAGTTGGGACAGGGAACTACGAGCAGTACTTC. The V call is TRBV14, the J call TRBJ2-7, with TRBD1 matching 9 bases. There are 15 residues in the CDR3. Germline V gives CDR1 SGHDN, CDR2 FVKESK. V shed 1 base and J 3 bases; nucleotides not matched to a gene: 4.

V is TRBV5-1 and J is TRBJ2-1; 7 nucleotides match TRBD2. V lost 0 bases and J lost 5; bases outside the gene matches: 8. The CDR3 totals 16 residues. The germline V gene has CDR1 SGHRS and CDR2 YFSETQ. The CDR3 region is CASSLAGGGRNNEQFF. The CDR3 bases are TGCGCCAGCAGCTTGGCGGGGGGAGGGCGGAACAATGAGCAGTTCTTC.

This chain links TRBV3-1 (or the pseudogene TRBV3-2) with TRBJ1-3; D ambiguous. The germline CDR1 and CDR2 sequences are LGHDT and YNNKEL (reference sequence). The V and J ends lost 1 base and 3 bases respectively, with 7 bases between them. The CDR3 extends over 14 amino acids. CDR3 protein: CASSQAGGGNTIYF. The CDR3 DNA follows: TGTGCCAGCAGCCAAGCGGGAGGTGGAAACACCATATATTTT.

The CDR3, as DNA: TGTGCCAGCACTCATAGACAGGGGGCCGGGGAGACCCAGTACTTC. It yields the protein CASTHRQGAGETQYF. The rearrangement uses TRBV5-5 and TRBJ2-5; the match to TRBD1 covers 10 bases. The CDR3 spans 15 residues. V lost 6 bases, J lost 5 bases, and 10 bases stayed unmatched. CDR1 and CDR2 (germline): SGHKS, YYEKEE (reference sequence).

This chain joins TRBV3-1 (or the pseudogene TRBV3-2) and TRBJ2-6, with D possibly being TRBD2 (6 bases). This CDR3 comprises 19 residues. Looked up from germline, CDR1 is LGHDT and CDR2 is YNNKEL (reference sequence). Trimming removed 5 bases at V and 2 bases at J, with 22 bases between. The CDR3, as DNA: TGTGCCAGCAGCGCCCACGGGGGAGATGTTAGGCCTGGGGCCAACGTCCTGACTTTC. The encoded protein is CASSAHGGDVRPGANVLTF.

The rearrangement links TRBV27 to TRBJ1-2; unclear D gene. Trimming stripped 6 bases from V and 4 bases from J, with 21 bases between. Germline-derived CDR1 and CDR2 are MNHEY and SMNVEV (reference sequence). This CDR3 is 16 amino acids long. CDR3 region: CASSYTDSRRIYGYTF. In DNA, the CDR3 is TGTGCCAGCAGCTACACCGATAGTAGGAGGATCTATGGCTACACCTTC.